The clone carrying this T cell receptor (beta chain) is a singleton in its sample. The sample belongs to a study of blood T cell repertoires in COVID-19. Only in-frame clones appear in the TCRdb table, and some are missing; sequencing was by immunoSEQ multiplex PCR. Of approximately 170,000 clones in the sample, 80% to 90% are singletons; the top ten hold roughly 7.7%. V was pared by 0 bases and J by 3 bases, with 10 bases between. Germline V CDR1 and CDR2: SGHNT, YYREEE (reference sequence). The CDR3 loop spans 15 amino acids. Sequenced material: peripheral blood. This clonotype was obtained from a man aged 35 to 55 who had recovered from COVID-19. The rearrangement joins TRBV5-4 to TRBJ2-1; D possibly corresponds to TRBD2 (5 bases). Written as DNA, the CDR3 is TGTGCCAGCAGCTTGGAGGCGGGTTACTACAATGAGCAGTTCTTC. This encodes CASSLEAGYYNEQFF.